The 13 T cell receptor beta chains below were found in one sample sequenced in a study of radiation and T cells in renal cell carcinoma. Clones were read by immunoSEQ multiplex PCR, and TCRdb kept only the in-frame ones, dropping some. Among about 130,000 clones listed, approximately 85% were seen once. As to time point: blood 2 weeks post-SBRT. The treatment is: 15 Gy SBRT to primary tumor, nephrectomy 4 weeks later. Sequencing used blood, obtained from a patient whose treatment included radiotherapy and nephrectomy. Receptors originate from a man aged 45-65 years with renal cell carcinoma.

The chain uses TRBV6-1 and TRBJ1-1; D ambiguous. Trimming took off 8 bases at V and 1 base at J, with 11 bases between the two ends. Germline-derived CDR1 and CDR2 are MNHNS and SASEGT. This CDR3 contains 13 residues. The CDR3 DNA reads TGTGCCAGCTGTCCATGGGGGAACACTGAAGCTTTCTTT. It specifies CASCPWGNTEAFF.

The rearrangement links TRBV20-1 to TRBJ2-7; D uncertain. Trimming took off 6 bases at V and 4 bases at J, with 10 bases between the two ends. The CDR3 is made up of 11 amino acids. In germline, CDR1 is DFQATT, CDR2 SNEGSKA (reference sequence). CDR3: CSAPDGYEQYF. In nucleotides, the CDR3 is TGCAGTGCACCGGACGGTTACGAGCAGTACTTC.

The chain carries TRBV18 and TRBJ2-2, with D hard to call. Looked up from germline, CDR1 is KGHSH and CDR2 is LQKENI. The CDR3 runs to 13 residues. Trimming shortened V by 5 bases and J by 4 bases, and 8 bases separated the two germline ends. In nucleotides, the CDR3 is TGTGCCAGCTCAATCGATGTCACCGGGGAGCTGTTTTTT. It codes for CASSIDVTGELFF.

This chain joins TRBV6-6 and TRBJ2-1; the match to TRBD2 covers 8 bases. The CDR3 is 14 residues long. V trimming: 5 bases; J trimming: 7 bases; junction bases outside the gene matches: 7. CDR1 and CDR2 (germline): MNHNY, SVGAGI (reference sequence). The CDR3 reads CASSERETGNEQFF. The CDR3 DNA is TGTGCCAGCAGTGAGCGGGAGACGGGGAATGAGCAGTTCTTC.

CDR3 bases: TGTGCCAGCAGTTACGGGGGGCTCATCACTGGAAACACCATATATTTT. Its protein product is CASSYGGLITGNTIYF. The chain has TRBV6-5 and TRBJ1-3; D is possibly TRBD1 (6 bases). CDR1 and CDR2 from the germline V gene are MNHEY and SVGAGI. This CDR3 region has 16 residues. V gave up 2 bases and J gave up 2 bases, with 13 bases separating them.

The CDR3 spells CASSSKSLPGKESYNEQFF. CDR3 sequence (DNA): TGCGCCAGCAGCTCGAAATCCCTACCAGGGAAGGAGTCCTACAATGAGCAGTTCTTC. The chain is built from TRBV5-1 and TRBJ2-1, with D perhaps TRBD1 (5 bases). V gave up 3 bases and J gave up 1 base, with 23 bases separating them. The CDR3 consists of 19 residues. Germline CDR1 is SGHRS and CDR2 is YFSETQ.

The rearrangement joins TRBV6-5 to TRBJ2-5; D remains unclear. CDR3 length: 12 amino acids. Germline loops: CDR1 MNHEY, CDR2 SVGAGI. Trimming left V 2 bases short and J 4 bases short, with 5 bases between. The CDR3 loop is CASSYGGETQYF. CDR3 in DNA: TGTGCCAGCAGTTACGGCGGAGAGACCCAGTACTTC.

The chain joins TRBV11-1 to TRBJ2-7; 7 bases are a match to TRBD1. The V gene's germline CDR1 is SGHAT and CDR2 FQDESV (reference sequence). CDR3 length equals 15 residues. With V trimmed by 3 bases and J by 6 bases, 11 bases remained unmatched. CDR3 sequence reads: CASSLIGTVDREQYF. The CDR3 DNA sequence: TGTGCCAGCAGCTTGATCGGGACAGTCGACCGCGAGCAGTACTTC.

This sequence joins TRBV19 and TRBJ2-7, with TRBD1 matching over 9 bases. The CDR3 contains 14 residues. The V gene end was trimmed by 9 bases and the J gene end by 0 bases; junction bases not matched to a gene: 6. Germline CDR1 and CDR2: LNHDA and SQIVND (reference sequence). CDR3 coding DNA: TGTGCCAGCACCGGGACAGGGAGCTCCTACGAGCAGTACTTC. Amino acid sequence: CASTGTGSSYEQYF. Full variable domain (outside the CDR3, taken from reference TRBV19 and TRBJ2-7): DGGITQSPKYLFRKEGQNVTLSCEQNLNHDAMYWYRQDPGQGLRLIYYSQIVNDFQKGDIAEGYSVSREKKESFPLTVTSAQKNPTAFYLCASTGTGSSYEQYFGPGTRLTVT.

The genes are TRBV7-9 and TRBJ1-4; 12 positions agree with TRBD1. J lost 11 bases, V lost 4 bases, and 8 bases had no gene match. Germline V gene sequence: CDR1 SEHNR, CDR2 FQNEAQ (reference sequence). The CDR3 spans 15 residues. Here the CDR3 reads CASSSPGQGAHKLFF. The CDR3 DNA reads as TGTGCCAGCAGCTCACCGGGACAGGGGGCTCATAAACTGTTTTTT.

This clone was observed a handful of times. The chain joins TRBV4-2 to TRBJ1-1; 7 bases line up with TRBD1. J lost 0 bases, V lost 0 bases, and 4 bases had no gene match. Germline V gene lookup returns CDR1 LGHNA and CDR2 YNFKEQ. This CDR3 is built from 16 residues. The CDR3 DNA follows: TGTGCCAGCAGCCAAGATGGAGACAGGGTGAACACTGAAGCTTTCTTT. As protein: CASSQDGDRVNTEAFF.

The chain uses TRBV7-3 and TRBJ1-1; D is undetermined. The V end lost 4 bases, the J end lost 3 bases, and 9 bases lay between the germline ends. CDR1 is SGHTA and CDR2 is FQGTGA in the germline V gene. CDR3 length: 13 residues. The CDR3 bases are TGTGCCAGCAGCTCGAGCTTATACACTGAAGCTTTCTTT. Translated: CASSSSLYTEAFF.

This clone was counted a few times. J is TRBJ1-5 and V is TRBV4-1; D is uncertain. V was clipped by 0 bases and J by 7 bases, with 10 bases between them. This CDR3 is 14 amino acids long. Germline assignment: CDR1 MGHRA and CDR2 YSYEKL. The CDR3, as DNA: TGCGCCAGCAGCCAAGACCAAGTTATCCAGCCCCAGCATTTT. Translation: CASSQDQVIQPQHF.